These 31 T cell receptor beta chains originate from one sample sequenced in a study of blood T cells in healthy people across ages. PCR was performed a second time for roughly 7 to 12 cycles using a sample-barcoded 5' primer and a J-beta primer mix. TCRdb passed the 5' RACE reads through MiXCR, listing each CDR3 protein once. The sample has roughly 640,000 distinct CDR3 sequences, about 30% seen once; the top ten hold around 14%. The sequencing input was blood. These receptors all come from a woman at least 80 years old in good health.

J is TRBJ2-4 and V is TRBV7-6; D possibly uses TRBD1 or TRBD2 (6 bases each). V was clipped by 1 base and J by 13 bases, with 23 bases between them. The CDR3 length is 16 residues. CDR1 is SGHVS, CDR2 FNYEAQ, per germline. CDR3 nucleotide sequence: TGTGCCAGCAGCTTAGGGGGGGCTGGACCATACAATGAGCAGTACTTC. Translation: CASSLGGAGPYNEQYF.

In this sample, this clonotype turned up many times. The V call is TRBV7-9, the J call TRBJ1-2; D gene unclear. Germline lookup yields CDR1 SEHNR and CDR2 FQNEAQ (reference sequence). The CDR3 spans 14 residues. V dropped 6 bases and J dropped 8 bases, with 19 bases sitting between them. CDR3 in DNA: TGTGCCAGCAGGCAGCCGGGAGAGGCTTACGGCTACACCTTC. Amino acid sequence: CASRQPGEAYGYTF.

At least ten counts were recorded for this clonotype. The chain links TRBV3-1 to TRBJ2-3; D uncertain. The CDR3 extends over 15 amino acids. CDR1 is LGHDT and CDR2 is YNNKEL in the germline V gene (reference sequence). V was pared by 0 bases and J by 0 bases, with 7 bases between. For the CDR3, the DNA is TGTGCCAGCAGCCAAGACCCCATTAGCACAGATACGCAGTATTTT. Its protein is CASSQDPISTDTQYF.

The chain uses TRBV20-1 and TRBJ1-2; a possible D gene is TRBD1 (6 bases). The CDR3 totals 15 residues. CDR1 DFQATT and CDR2 SNEGSKA come from the germline V gene (reference sequence). V was clipped by 4 bases and J by 0 bases, with 15 bases between them. CDR3 residues: CSAIPTGITNYGYTF. CDR3 coding DNA: TGCAGTGCTATTCCTACAGGGATTACTAACTATGGCTACACCTTC.

This clonotype was seen at least ten times. The chain couples TRBV5-1 to TRBJ2-3; D is ambiguous. The CDR3 extends over 15 amino acids. Germline V lookup: CDR1 SGHRS, CDR2 YFSETQ. V shed 0 bases and J shed 1 base, with 9 bases lying between them. The CDR3 loop is CASSLAGSRTDTQYF. In DNA, the CDR3 is TGCGCCAGCAGCTTGGCCGGCTCACGCACAGATACGCAGTATTTT.

This clonotype was counted ten times or more. The V call is TRBV11-2, the J call TRBJ2-1; D possibly corresponds to TRBD1 (5 bases). Germline V gene sequence: CDR1 SGHAT, CDR2 FQNNGV. V was trimmed by 5 bases and J by 7 bases, leaving 12 bases between them. CDR3 length: 13 residues. CDR3: CASSLRRGNEQFF. The CDR3 DNA is TGTGCCAGCAGCCTGCGTAGGGGTAATGAGCAGTTCTTC.

This clonotype was counted at least ten times. V gene TRBV20-1 combines with J gene TRBJ1-1; possible D gene TRBD1, 6 bases. The CDR3 extends over 15 amino acids. From germline, CDR1 is DFQATT and CDR2 SNEGSKA (reference sequence). Trimming pared 6 bases from V and 0 bases from J, leaving 17 bases between. CDR3 nucleotides: TGCAGTGCCCCGGTTTGGGGGCGGTTGAACACTGAAGCTTTCTTT. It translates to CSAPVWGRLNTEAFF.

As for this clonotype: A much larger clone sits a single nucleotide away, making a read error possible. This chain joins TRBV29-1 and TRBJ2-1; no definite D call. The J call may be mistaken, given a closer DNA end match to TRBJ2-7. The germline V gene encodes CDR1 SQVTM and CDR2 ANQGSEA. The CDR3 is 11 residues long. CDR3 coding DNA: TGCAGCGGTGTCCCAGTCAATGAGCAGTACTTC. The encoded protein is CSGVPVNEQYF.

The chain carries TRBV18 and TRBJ2-1; D not resolved. The germline V gene has CDR1 KGHSH and CDR2 LQKENI. The V and J ends lost 3 bases and 6 bases respectively, with 15 bases between them. This CDR3 contains 15 residues. CDR3 loop: CASSPGHSKVNEQFF. The CDR3 DNA sequence: TGTGCCAGCTCACCGGGCCATTCCAAGGTCAATGAGCAGTTCTTC.

At least ten counts were recorded for this clonotype. The chain recombines TRBV20-1 with TRBJ1-2, with a weak D call TRBD1 (6 bases). Looked up from germline, CDR1 is DFQATT and CDR2 is SNEGSKA (reference sequence). There are 14 residues in the CDR3. Trimming left V 3 bases short and J 0 bases short, with 11 bases between. DNA of the CDR3: TGCAGTGCTAGGTTACAGGGTTCTAACTATGGCTACACCTTC. It translates to CSARLQGSNYGYTF.

As concerns this clonotype: No conserved phenylalanine or tryptophan ends this CDR3, so it is likely a read error. J is TRBJ2-1 and V is TRBV3-1; either TRBD1 or TRBD2 may supply D (5 bases each). The CDR3 has 14 amino acids. Germline CDR1 reads LGHDT; CDR2 reads YNNKEL (reference sequence). CDR3 sequence reads: CASSHSGARDEQFL. The DNA for the CDR3 is TGCGCCAGCAGCCACTCCGGGGCAAGGGATGAGCAGTTCTTG.

This clonotype was recorded at least ten times. The CDR3 region is CASSLSTAPGDYGYTF. For the CDR3, the DNA is TGTGCCAGCAGCTTATCTACAGCCCCAGGGGACTATGGCTACACCTTC. The chain links TRBV7-6 to TRBJ1-2; tentatively, D is TRBD1 (6 bases). The CDR3 is 16 residues long. The germline CDR1 and CDR2 sequences are SGHVS and FNYEAQ. V was clipped by 2 bases and J by 3 bases, with 16 bases between them.

To note about this clonotype: Just one base apart from a much larger clone, this may be a read error. J is TRBJ2-5 and V is TRBV5-1; 10 nucleotides match TRBD1. The tail of the sequence fits TRBJ2-1 better, so the J call may be wrong. In germline, CDR1 is SGHRS, CDR2 YFSETQ. The CDR3 is made up of 14 amino acids. The chain's CDR3 is CATKRDRGQETQFF. The CDR3 nucleotides read TGCGCCACCAAGAGGGACAGGGGCCAAGAGACCCAGTTCTTC.

The chain joins TRBV10-2 to TRBJ1-6, with a possible D match to TRBD1 (5 bases). This CDR3 has 13 amino acids. Trimming took off 6 bases at V and 10 bases at J, with 13 bases between the two ends. The germline CDR1 and CDR2 sequences are WSHSY and SAAADI. This chain's CDR3 is CASRGRAKSPLHF. In DNA form, the CDR3 reads TGCGCCAGCAGAGGCAGGGCGAAATCACCCCTCCACTTT.

This clonotype was seen many times. The chain combines TRBV6-5 with TRBJ1-5; D ambiguous. V shed 0 bases and J shed 1 base, with 7 bases lying between them. The CDR3 runs to 15 residues. Germline V lookup: CDR1 MNHEY, CDR2 SVGAGI. This CDR3 is CASSYSRGSNQPQHF. For the CDR3, the DNA is TGTGCCAGCAGTTACTCGAGAGGGAGCAATCAGCCCCAGCATTTT.

This clonotype occurred a few times. This may come from a read error, since a much larger clone is one base off. The V call is TRBV7-3, the J call TRBJ2-5, with 9 bases matching TRBD1. CDR1 SGHTA and CDR2 FQGTGA come from the germline V gene. The V and J ends lost 5 bases and 11 bases, in that order; junction bases with no gene match: 15. This CDR3 contains 15 residues. Here the CDR3 reads CASSPGTGSKSEQYF. The CDR3 DNA sequence: TGTGCCAGCAGCCCCGGGACAGGGTCCAAGAGTGAGCAGTACTTC.

This clonotype came up a few times. The V gene is TRBV21-1, the J gene TRBJ1-5. TRBV21-1 is recorded as a pseudogene. CDR3 size: 12 residues. The CDR3 DNA follows: TGTGCCAGCAGCAAAGTCAATCAGCCCCAGCATTTT. Translation gives CASSKVNQPQHF.

This chain links TRBV12-3 or TRBV12-4 with TRBJ1-1; possibly TRBD1 for D (6 bases). CDR3 size: 15 residues. V was clipped by 7 bases and J by 7 bases, with 22 bases between them. CDR3 bases: TGTGCCAGCAACGAGTTGTCGTCAGGGGATAATGAAGCTTTCTTT. The encoded protein is CASNELSSGDNEAFF.

Remarks on this clonotype: A read error may account for a junction end that differs from germline. The gene calls are TRBV27 and TRBJ2-5; 7 bases agree with TRBD1. Germline CDR1 reads MNHEY; CDR2 reads SMNVEV (reference sequence). The CDR3 extends over 15 amino acids. The CDR3 spells CASSFGQDPRETQDF. CDR3 nucleotide sequence: TGTGCCAGCAGTTTCGGACAGGACCCTCGAGAGACCCAGGACTTC.

This sequence joins TRBV27 and TRBJ1-1, with 7 positions matching TRBD1. The CDR3 spans 14 residues. The V and J ends lost 5 bases and 7 bases, in that order; junction bases with no gene match: 10. Germline V gives CDR1 MNHEY, CDR2 SMNVEV (reference sequence). The CDR3 DNA follows: TGTGCCAGCAGTGAGGACAGGTCTGCAGGTGAAGCTTTCTTT. Residues: CASSEDRSAGEAFF.

The chain recombines TRBV5-6 with TRBJ1-5; D not resolved. Germline lookup yields CDR1 SGHDT and CDR2 YYEEEE. Trimming removed 4 bases from V and 4 bases from J, with 18 bases in between. This CDR3 has 16 residues. CDR3 nucleotides: TGTGCCAGCAGCATTTACTCCCGGGCCCAAAATCAGCCCCAGCATTTT. Its protein is CASSIYSRAQNQPQHF.

Turning to this clonotype: A much larger clone sits a single nucleotide away, making a read error possible. The V call is TRBV20-1, the J call TRBJ2-7, with TRBD1 matching over 10 bases. CDR3 size: 16 residues. CDR1 is DFQATT, CDR2 SNEGSKA, per germline (reference sequence). The chain's CDR3 is CSARDLGQGGFSGQHF. CDR3 nucleotide sequence: TGCAGTGCTAGAGATCTCGGACAGGGGGGGTTCTCTGGCCAGCACTTC.

CDR3 amino acids: CASSPTRAHQGNTEAFF. In DNA, the CDR3 is TGCGCCAGCAGCCCAACTAGAGCCCACCAGGGAAACACTGAAGCTTTCTTT. The rearrangement uses TRBV5-1 and TRBJ1-1, with D perhaps TRBD1 (5 bases). CDR3 length: 17 residues. Per germline, CDR1 SGHRS and CDR2 YFSETQ. V lost 4 bases and J lost 2, with 21 bases in between.

This clonotype turned up a few times. The CDR3, as DNA: TGTGCCAGCAGGGTAAATGTCGCTGAAGCTTTCTTT. Protein product: CASRVNVAEAFF. This chain links TRBV28 with TRBJ1-1; D is unresolved. The CDR3 is made up of 12 amino acids. Trimming removed 6 bases from V and 6 bases from J, with 11 bases in between. Germline loops: CDR1 MDHEN, CDR2 SYDVKM.

Details on this clonotype: A read error may explain this, as a much larger clone is one base away. V is TRBV6-6 and J is TRBJ2-7; 7 bases line up with TRBD2. The CDR3 has 12 residues. Germline CDR1 is MNHNY and CDR2 is SVGAGI (reference sequence). CDR3 sequence: CASSWEGYKQYF. CDR3 DNA: TGTGCCAGCAGTTGGGAGGGCTACAAGCAGTACTTC.

This clonotype has just a few counts. The genes are TRBV6-1 and TRBJ1-2, with 8 bases lining up with TRBD1. CDR1 and CDR2 from the germline V gene are MNHNS and SASEGT. The V segment lost 7 bases and the J segment 8 bases; nucleotides outside the gene matches: 15. This CDR3 comprises 15 residues. CDR3 region: CASTEGTGGRYGYTF. The CDR3 coding sequence is TGTGCCAGCACCGAAGGGACAGGAGGGCGCTACGGCTACACCTTC.

This clonotype has more than one count but fewer than ten. It may be a read error: a sequence one base away is much more abundant. The rearrangement joins TRBV4-3 to TRBJ2-5, with D possibly being TRBD2 (5 bases). Per germline, CDR1 LGHNA and CDR2 YSLEER. The CDR3 length is 14 residues. Trimming took 4 bases from V and 11 from J, leaving 20 bases between them. The DNA for the CDR3 is TGCGCCAGCAGCCGGGGAGCCTTAGTTCAGCCGCAGTACTTC. Translated: CASSRGALVQPQYF.

The chain carries TRBV5-1 and TRBJ2-1; 9 bases align to TRBD1. CDR1 SGHRS and CDR2 YFSETQ come from the germline V gene. CDR3 length equals 15 residues. V shed 0 bases and J 10 bases; nucleotides not matched to a gene: 8. CDR3 loop: CASSLVITGGVEQFF. DNA of the CDR3: TGCGCCAGCAGCTTGGTAATTACAGGGGGCGTGGAGCAGTTCTTC.

A remark on this clonotype: A read error may be the cause here, since a much bigger clone is one base away. This chain uses TRBV7-9 with TRBJ1-6, with TRBD1 as a possible D gene (5 bases). The CDR3 totals 12 residues. Germline V gene lookup returns CDR1 SEHNR and CDR2 FQNEAQ (reference sequence). Trimming cost V 4 bases and J 10 bases, with 8 bases left between them. The CDR3, as DNA: TGTGCCAGCAGCTCCCGGGGCTCACCCCTCCACTTT. Amino acid sequence: CASSSRGSPLHF. The full variable domain, completed using reference TRBV7-9 and TRBJ1-6, is DTGVSQNPRHKITKRGQNVTFRCDPISEHNRLYWYRQTLGQGPEFLTYFQNEAQLEKSRLLSDRFSAERPKGSFSTLEIQRTEQGDSAMYLCASSSRGSPLHFGNGTRLTVT.

This clonotype was detected many times. The chain recombines TRBV30 with TRBJ2-4; no firm D call. Per the germline V gene, CDR1 is GTSNPN and CDR2 is SVGIG (reference sequence). With 1 base removed from V and 7 bases from J, the gap between germline ends came to 11 bases. The CDR3 is 13 residues long. DNA of the CDR3: TGTGCCTGGAGTGCTCCCCCAAGGAACATTCAGTACTTC. Its translation is CAWSAPPRNIQYF.

The rearrangement joins TRBV11-2 to TRBJ2-2; weak D call: TRBD2 (6 bases). Germline V CDR1 and CDR2: SGHAT, FQNNGV. The CDR3 length is 15 residues. Trimming removed 2 bases from V and 4 bases from J, with 11 bases in between. The CDR3 DNA follows: TGTGCCAGCAGCTTAAATTTCGGGGGCACCGGGGAGCTGTTTTTT. Protein: CASSLNFGGTGELFF.